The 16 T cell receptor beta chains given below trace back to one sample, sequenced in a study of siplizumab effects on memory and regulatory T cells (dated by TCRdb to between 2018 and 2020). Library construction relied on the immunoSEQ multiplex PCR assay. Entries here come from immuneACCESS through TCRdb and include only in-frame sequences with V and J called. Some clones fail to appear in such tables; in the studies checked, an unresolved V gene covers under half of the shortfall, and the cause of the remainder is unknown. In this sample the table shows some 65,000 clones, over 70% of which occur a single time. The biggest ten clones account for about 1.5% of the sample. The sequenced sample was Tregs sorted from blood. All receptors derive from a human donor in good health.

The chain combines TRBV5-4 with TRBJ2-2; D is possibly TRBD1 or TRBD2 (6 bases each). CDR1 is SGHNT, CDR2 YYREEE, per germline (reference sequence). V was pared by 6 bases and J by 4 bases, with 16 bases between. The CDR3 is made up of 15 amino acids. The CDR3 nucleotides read TGTGCCAGCAAAAGGGGGGCCTTTGGCACCGGGGAGCTGTTTTTT. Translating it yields CASKRGAFGTGELFF.

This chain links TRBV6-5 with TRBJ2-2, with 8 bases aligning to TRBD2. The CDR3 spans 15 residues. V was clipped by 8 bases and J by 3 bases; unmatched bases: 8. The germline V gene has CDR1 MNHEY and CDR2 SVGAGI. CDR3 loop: CASGLGGLDTGELFF. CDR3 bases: TGTGCCAGCGGCCTAGGGGGACTAGACACCGGGGAGCTGTTTTTT.

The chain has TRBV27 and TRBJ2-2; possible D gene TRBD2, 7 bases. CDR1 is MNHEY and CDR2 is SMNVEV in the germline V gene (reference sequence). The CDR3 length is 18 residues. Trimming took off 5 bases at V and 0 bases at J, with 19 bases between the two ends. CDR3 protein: CASSRRGGRPTNTGELFF. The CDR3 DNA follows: TGTGCCAGCAGTAGAAGGGGGGGGCGGCCGACGAACACCGGGGAGCTGTTTTTT.

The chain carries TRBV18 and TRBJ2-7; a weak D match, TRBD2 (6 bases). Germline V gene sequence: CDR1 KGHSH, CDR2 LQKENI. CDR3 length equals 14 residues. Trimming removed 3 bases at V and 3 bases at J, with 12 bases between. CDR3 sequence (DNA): TGTGCCAGCTCACCTACGGGACTCCTCTACGAGCAGTACTTC. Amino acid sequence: CASSPTGLLYEQYF.

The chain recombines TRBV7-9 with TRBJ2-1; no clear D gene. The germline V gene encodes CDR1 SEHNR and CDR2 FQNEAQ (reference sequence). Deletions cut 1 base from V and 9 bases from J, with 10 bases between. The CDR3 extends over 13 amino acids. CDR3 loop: CASSLEVTPEQFF. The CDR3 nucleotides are TGTGCCAGCAGCTTAGAAGTGACGCCTGAGCAGTTCTTC.

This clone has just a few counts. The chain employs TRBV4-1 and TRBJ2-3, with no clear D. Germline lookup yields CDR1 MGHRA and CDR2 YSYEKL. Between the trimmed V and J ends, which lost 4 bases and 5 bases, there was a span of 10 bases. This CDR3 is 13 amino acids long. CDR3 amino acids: CASSPQSGDTQYF. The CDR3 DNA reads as TGCGCCAGCAGCCCCCAGTCCGGAGATACGCAGTATTTT.

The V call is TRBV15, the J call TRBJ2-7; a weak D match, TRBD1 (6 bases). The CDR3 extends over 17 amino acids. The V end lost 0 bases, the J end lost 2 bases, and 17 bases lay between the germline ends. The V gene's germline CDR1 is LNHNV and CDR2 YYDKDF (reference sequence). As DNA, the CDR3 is TGTGCCACCAGCAGAGATCTCGGCAGGGGAGTTCCCTACGAGCAGTACTTC. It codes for CATSRDLGRGVPYEQYF.

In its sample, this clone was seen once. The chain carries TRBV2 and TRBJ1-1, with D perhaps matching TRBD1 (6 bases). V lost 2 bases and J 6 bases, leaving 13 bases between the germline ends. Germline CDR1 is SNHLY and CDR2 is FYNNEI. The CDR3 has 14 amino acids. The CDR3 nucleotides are TGTGCCAGCAGTGAACGGGGGCGCCGCTCTGAAGCTTTCTTT. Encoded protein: CASSERGRRSEAFF.

The DNA for the CDR3 is TGCGCCAGCAGCCCAGGGCCGGCAAACGTGGGGTTCTTC. It encodes CASSPGPANVGFF. The J gene is TRBJ2-1, the V gene TRBV5-1; D is possibly TRBD1 (5 bases). V gave up 4 bases and J gave up 15 bases, with 20 bases separating them. This CDR3 contains 13 residues. Germline CDR1 SGHRS, CDR2 YFSETQ.

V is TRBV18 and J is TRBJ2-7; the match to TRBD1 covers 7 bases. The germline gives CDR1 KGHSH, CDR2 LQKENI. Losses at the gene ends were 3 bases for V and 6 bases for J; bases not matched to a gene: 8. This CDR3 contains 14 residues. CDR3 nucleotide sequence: TGTGCCAGCTCACCTCGACAGGGTGGTCGCGAGCAGTACTTC. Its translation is CASSPRQGGREQYF.

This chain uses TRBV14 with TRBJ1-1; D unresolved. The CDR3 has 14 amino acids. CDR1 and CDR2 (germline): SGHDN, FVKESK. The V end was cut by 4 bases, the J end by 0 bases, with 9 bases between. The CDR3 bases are TGTGCCAGCAGCCCCAACCACCTGAACACTGAAGCTTTCTTT. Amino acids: CASSPNHLNTEAFF.

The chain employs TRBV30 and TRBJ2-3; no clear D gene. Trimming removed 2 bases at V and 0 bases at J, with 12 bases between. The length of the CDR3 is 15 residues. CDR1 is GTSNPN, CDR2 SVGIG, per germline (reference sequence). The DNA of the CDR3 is TGTGCCTGGAGTCTTCGAGGAACGAGCACAGATACGCAGTATTTT. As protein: CAWSLRGTSTDTQYF.

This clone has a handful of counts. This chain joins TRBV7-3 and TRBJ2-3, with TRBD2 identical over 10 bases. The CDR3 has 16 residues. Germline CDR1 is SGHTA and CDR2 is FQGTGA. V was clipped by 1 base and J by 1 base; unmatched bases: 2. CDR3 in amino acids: CASSLSLAGGTDTQYF. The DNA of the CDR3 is TGTGCCAGCAGCTTAAGCCTAGCGGGAGGCACAGATACGCAGTATTTT.

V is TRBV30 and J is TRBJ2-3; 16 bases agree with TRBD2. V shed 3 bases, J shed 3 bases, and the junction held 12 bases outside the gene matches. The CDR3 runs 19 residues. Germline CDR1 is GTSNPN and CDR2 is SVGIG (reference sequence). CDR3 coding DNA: TGTGCCTGGAGAAGGAAGGGACTAGCGGGAGGGCCCGCAACAGATACGCAGTATTTT. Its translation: CAWRRKGLAGGPATDTQYF.

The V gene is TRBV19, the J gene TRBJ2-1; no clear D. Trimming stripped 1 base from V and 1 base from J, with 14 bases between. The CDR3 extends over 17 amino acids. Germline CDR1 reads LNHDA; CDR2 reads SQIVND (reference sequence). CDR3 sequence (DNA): TGTGCCAGTAGTATAGGACGCCCCTACGGTTCCTACAATGAGCAGTTCTTC. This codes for CASSIGRPYGSYNEQFF.

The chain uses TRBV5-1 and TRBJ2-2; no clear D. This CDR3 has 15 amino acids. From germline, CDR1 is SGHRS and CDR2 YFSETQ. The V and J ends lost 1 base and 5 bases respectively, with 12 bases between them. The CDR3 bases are TGCGCCAGCAGCTTGACGGCCCCCCTTACCGGGGAGCTGTTTTTT. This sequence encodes CASSLTAPLTGELFF.